This TCR beta chain was documented in a study of CD8 T cells in Susac syndrome. Unmatched junction bases numbered 15, after V lost 6 bases and J lost 2 bases. Germline V gives CDR1 SQVTM, CDR2 ANQGSEA. This CDR3 has 17 residues. With random hexamers, 0.5 to 1 ug RNA was reverse transcribed. The amplification used immunoSEQ multiplex PCR on TCR beta CDR3; it spanned 54 Vbeta and 13 Jbeta. Each CDR3 protein is one row after TCRdb ran MiXCR on the immunoSEQ multiplex PCR reads. The repertoire includes around 80,000 distinct CDR3 sequences, approximately 95% of them detected once, and about 0.5% sits in the top ten.

The chain has TRBV29-1 and TRBJ2-1; 8 bases map to TRBD1. This receptor was identified in a human donor with Susac syndrome. Sequencing was performed on CD8+ T cells from PBMCs. CDR3 DNA: TGCAGCGTGCCCGGGACAGGCGAGGGAAGAACCTACAATGAGCAGTTCTTC. Translating gives CSVPGTGEGRTYNEQFF.